This T cell receptor (beta chain) was profiled in a study of cytomegalovirus exposure and HLA in healthy donors. Using immunoSEQ multiplex PCR, the repertoire was profiled, and TCRdb retains in-frame clones only, with some absent. The sample has a few hundred thousand clones, more than 80% seen once. The donors were members of the roughly 130-subject validation cohort (separate from the 666-subject first cohort). This clone was detected a few times. The receptor comes from a young woman in good health and CMV-seronegative. Specimen: PBMCs.

CDR3 bases: TGTGCCATCAGTACCCGACAGGGGGTGGGCTACGAGCAGTACTTC. It yields the protein CAISTRQGVGYEQYF. The chain employs TRBV10-3 and TRBJ2-7; 9 bases are shared with TRBD1. Germline assignment: CDR1 ENHRY and CDR2 SYGVKD. CDR3 length: 15 amino acids. After removal of 5 bases from V and 3 bases from J, the junction contained 8 bases not matched to a gene.